Below are 16 T cell receptor beta chains sequenced from a single sample in a study of CD8 T cells in ankylosing spondylitis. Broader study findings: Ankylosing spondylitis blood appeared to be characterized by a TCR beta motif of several highly homologous variants.

The antigens these receptors bind are not known. TCRdb fed the 5' RACE reads into MiXCR, producing one record per CDR3 protein. The repertoire holds approximately 540,000 distinct CDR3 sequences, with 9.5% to 15% as singletons. Sample: blood, either unsorted or a sorted T cell fraction (not recorded which). These receptor sequences come from a male donor with ankylosing spondylitis.

In this sample, this clonotype turned up a few times. This chain joins TRBV27 and TRBJ2-3; D remains ambiguous. Germline CDR1 reads MNHEY; CDR2 reads SMNVEV (reference sequence). V lost 6 bases and J lost 0, with 16 bases in between. The CDR3 is 16 amino acids. The CDR3 sequence is CASSSNPSLSTDTQYF. CDR3 DNA sequence: TGTGCCAGCAGCTCGAACCCTTCCTTGAGCACAGATACGCAGTATTTT.

This rearrangement joins TRBV5-1 to TRBJ1-2; 9 bases line up with TRBD1. There are 15 residues in the CDR3. Germline V gene data show CDR1 as SGHRS and CDR2 as YFSETQ. V was pared by 4 bases and J by 3 bases, with 7 bases of the junction left unmatched. The DNA for the CDR3 is TGCGCCAGCAGCCGGGACAGGGTCGTCGACTATGGCTACACCTTC. Its protein is CASSRDRVVDYGYTF. Drawing the rest from reference TRBV5-1 and TRBJ1-2, the complete variable domain is KAGVTQTPRYLIKTRGQQVTLSCSPISGHRSVSWYQQTPGQGLQFLFEYFSETQRNKGNFPGRFSGRQFSNSRSEMNVSTLELGDSALYLCASSRDRVVDYGYTFGSGTRLTVV.

The chain has TRBV25-1 and TRBJ1-5, with TRBD1 matching 9 bases. The CDR3 consists of 16 residues. CDR1 is MGHDK, CDR2 SYGVNS, per germline. The V and J ends lost 8 bases and 2 bases, in that order; junction bases with no gene match: 10. The chain's CDR3 is CASALPDRGCNQPQHF. CDR3 coding DNA: TGTGCCAGCGCGCTTCCGGACAGGGGTTGCAATCAGCCCCAGCATTTT.

The chain has TRBV20-1 and TRBJ1-5; 7 bases line up with TRBD1. This CDR3 spans 12 amino acids. V lost 3 bases and J lost 7; bases outside the gene matches: 3. Germline V CDR1 and CDR2: DFQATT, SNEGSKA (reference sequence). This CDR3 reads CSARTGRQPQHF. Written as DNA, the CDR3 is TGCAGTGCTAGGACAGGGAGACAGCCCCAGCATTTT.

The V gene is TRBV21-1, the J gene TRBJ2-1; TRBD2 is taken as the D call from the table, unchecked against the DNA. TRBV21-1 is a pseudogene locus. This CDR3 is 19 amino acids long. The CDR3 DNA sequence: TGTGCCAGCAGCAAAGGTCTGGTTCTGGAGGGGCTTTCTTACAATGAGCAGTTCTTC. It translates to CASSKGLVLEGLSYNEQFF.

This clonotype showed up many times. The CDR3 DNA reads as TGTGCCAGCACACCATCGGGGAGGGAGACTGAAGCTTTCTTT. Its translation is CASTPSGRETEAFF. The rearrangement joins TRBV12-3 or TRBV12-4 to TRBJ1-1; no clear D gene. V gave up 7 bases and J gave up 5 bases, with 17 bases separating them. The CDR3 spans 14 residues.

In DNA, the CDR3 is TGTGCCATCAGCGCCGACGGAACCCTCACTGAAGCTTTCTTT. It translates to CAISADGTLTEAFF. V and J are TRBV10-3 and TRBJ1-1, with unresolved D. V was shortened by 6 bases and J by 4 bases, with 15 bases between the two germline ends. CDR3 size: 14 residues. Germline lookup yields CDR1 ENHRY and CDR2 SYGVKD.

V is TRBV10-2 and J is TRBJ2-7; a weak D match, TRBD2 (6 bases). There are 15 residues in the CDR3. Trimming left V 3 bases short and J 0 bases short, with 12 bases between. The germline gives CDR1 WSHSY, CDR2 SAAADI. The CDR3 reads CASSDDRGASYEQYF. In DNA form, the CDR3 reads TGCGCCAGCAGTGATGACCGCGGGGCCTCCTACGAGCAGTACTTC.

This clonotype has ten or more counts. The genes are TRBV5-1 and TRBJ2-3; D ambiguous. The CDR3 is made up of 14 amino acids. Germline CDR1 and CDR2: SGHRS and YFSETQ. The V gene lost 0 bases and the J gene lost 4 bases, with 9 bases spanning the gap. CDR3 nucleotide sequence: TGCGCCAGCAGCTTGGCGACTCCTCCAGATACGCAGTATTTT. Translation: CASSLATPPDTQYF.

This sequence joins TRBV20-1 and TRBJ2-1; D could derive from TRBD1 or TRBD2 (9 bases each). This CDR3 has 18 residues. Germline V gene sequence: CDR1 DFQATT, CDR2 SNEGSKA (reference sequence). V lost 7 bases and J lost 6, with 31 bases in between. The chain's CDR3 is CSGDHRGPGGRASNEQFF. CDR3 DNA: TGCAGTGGGGACCACAGGGGGCCCGGCGGGAGGGCCTCCAATGAGCAGTTCTTC.

This sequence joins TRBV20-1 and TRBJ1-2; the match to TRBD1 covers 7 bases. The CDR3 spans 14 residues. CDR1 DFQATT and CDR2 SNEGSKA come from the germline V gene (reference sequence). V shed 7 bases and J 3 bases; nucleotides not matched to a gene: 11. The CDR3 DNA sequence: TGCAGTGGCCCGACAGGGAGTTTTGACTATGGCTACACCTTC. Its translation is CSGPTGSFDYGYTF.

This clonotype showed up many times. The gene calls are TRBV6-2 or TRBV6-3 and TRBJ1-1, with a weak D call TRBD1 (6 bases). Trimming took 7 bases from V and 5 from J, leaving 14 bases between them. Germline assignment: CDR1 MNHEY and CDR2 SVGEGT. The CDR3 runs 13 residues. In DNA, the CDR3 is TGTGCCAGCACCGCCGGACAGTCAACTGAAGCTTTCTTT. Its protein is CASTAGQSTEAFF.

In regard to this clonotype: An end of the junction does not agree with germline; a read error may underlie this. The chain links TRBV6-1 to TRBJ1-2; 9 nucleotides agree with TRBD1. Germline values: CDR1 MNHNS, CDR2 SASEGT. The CDR3 is made up of 15 amino acids. The CDR3 region is CASSRPGQGNYGYTF. The CDR3 DNA sequence: TGTGCCAGCAGTCGGCCCGGACAGGGGAACTATGGCTATACCTTC.

In its sample, this clonotype was seen a few times. The gene calls are TRBV7-9 and TRBJ2-5; a possible D gene is TRBD1 (6 bases). V lost 2 bases and J 4 bases, leaving 14 bases between the germline ends. The CDR3 loop spans 15 amino acids. CDR1 and CDR2 (germline): SEHNR, FQNEAQ (reference sequence). The CDR3 DNA reads as TGTGCCAGCAGCTTAAAACAGGGTAACTTAGAGACCCAGTACTTC. Protein sequence: CASSLKQGNLETQYF.

In its sample, this clonotype was seen a few times. The genes are TRBV29-1 and TRBJ1-2, with D perhaps TRBD1 (6 bases). Trimming removed 3 bases at V and 4 bases at J, with 12 bases between. CDR1 and CDR2 (germline): SQVTM, ANQGSEA. The CDR3 has 13 amino acids. This chain's CDR3 is CSVEGGARYGYTF. The CDR3 nucleotides read TGCAGCGTTGAGGGGGGGGCCCGCTATGGCTACACCTTC.

The V gene is TRBV24-1, the J gene TRBJ2-7, with 10 bases fitting TRBD1. CDR1 and CDR2 (germline): KGHDR, SFDVKD. The CDR3 has 15 residues. The V segment lost 3 bases and the J segment 2 bases; nucleotides outside the gene matches: 3. CDR3: CATSDPGQGTYEQYF. In DNA, the CDR3 is TGTGCCACCAGTGATCCGGGACAGGGGACCTACGAGCAGTACTTC.